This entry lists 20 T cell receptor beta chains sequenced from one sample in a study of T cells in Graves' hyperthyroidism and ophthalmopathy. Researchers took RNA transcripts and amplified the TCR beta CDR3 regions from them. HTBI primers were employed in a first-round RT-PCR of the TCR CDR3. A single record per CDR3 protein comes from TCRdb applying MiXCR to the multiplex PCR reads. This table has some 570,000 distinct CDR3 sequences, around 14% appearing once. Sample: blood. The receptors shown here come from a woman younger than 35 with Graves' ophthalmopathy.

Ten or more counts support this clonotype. In nucleotides, the CDR3 is TGTGCCAGCAGTACAGCGGTGTCCGGGGAGCTGTTTTTT. Its translation is CASSTAVSGELFF. The chain carries TRBV12-3 or TRBV12-4 and TRBJ2-2, with D perhaps TRBD2 (5 bases). The length of the CDR3 is 13 residues. Trimming removed 5 bases at V and 6 bases at J, with 10 bases between.

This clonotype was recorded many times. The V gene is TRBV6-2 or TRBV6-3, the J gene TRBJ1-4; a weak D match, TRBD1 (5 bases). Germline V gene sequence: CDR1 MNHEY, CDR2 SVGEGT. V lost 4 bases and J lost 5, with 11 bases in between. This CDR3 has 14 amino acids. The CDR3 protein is CASSFGRTNEKLFF. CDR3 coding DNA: TGTGCCAGCAGTTTCGGACGGACAAATGAAAAACTGTTTTTT.

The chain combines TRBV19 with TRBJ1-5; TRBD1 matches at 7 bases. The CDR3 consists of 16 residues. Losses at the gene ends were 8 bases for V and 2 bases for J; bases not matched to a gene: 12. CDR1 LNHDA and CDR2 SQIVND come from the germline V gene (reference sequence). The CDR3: CASRGGASHGNQPQHF. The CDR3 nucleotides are TGTGCCAGTCGAGGGGGCGCGAGTCATGGCAATCAGCCCCAGCATTTT.

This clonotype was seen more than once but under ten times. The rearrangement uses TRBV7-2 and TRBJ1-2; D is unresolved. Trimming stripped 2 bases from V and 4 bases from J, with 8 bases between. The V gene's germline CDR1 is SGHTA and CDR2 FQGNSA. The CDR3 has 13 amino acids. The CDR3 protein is CASSLPDGYGYTF. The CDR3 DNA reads TGTGCCAGCAGCTTACCGGACGGCTATGGCTACACCTTC.

CDR3 protein: CASRRPQGNTEAFF. CDR3 bases: TGTGCCAGCAGGCGTCCCCAGGGAAACACTGAAGCTTTCTTT. The chain employs TRBV28 and TRBJ1-1, with D perhaps matching TRBD1 (5 bases). The CDR3 sequence is 14 residues long. The germline CDR1 and CDR2 sequences are MDHEN and SYDVKM. Trimming pared 6 bases from V and 2 bases from J, leaving 13 bases between.

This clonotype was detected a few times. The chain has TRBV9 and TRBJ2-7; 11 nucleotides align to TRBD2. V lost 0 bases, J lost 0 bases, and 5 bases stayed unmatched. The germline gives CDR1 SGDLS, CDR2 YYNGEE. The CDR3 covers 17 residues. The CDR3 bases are TGTGCCAGCAGCGTAGGTGGTAGCGGGAGGGCCTCCTACGAGCAGTACTTC. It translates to CASSVGGSGRASYEQYF. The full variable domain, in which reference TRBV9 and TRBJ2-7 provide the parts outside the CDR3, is DSGVTQTPKHLITATGQRVTLRCSPRSGDLSVYWYQQSLDQGLQFLIQYYNGEERAKGNILERFSAQQFPDLHSELNLSSLELGDSALYFCASSVGGSGRASYEQYFGPGTRLTVT.

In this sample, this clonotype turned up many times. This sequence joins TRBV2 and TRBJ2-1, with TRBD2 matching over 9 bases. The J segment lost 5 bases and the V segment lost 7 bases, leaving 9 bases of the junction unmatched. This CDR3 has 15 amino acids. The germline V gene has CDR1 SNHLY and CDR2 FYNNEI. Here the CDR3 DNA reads TGTGCCAGCACCGTTAGCGGGAGCAAGGACAATGAGCAGTTCTTC. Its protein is CASTVSGSKDNEQFF. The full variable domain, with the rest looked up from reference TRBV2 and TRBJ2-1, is EPEVTQTPSHQVTQMGQEVILRCVPISNHLYFYWYRQILGQKVEFLVSFYNNEISEKSEIFDDQFSVERPDGSNFTLKIRSTKLEDSAMYFCASTVSGSKDNEQFFGPGTRLTVL.

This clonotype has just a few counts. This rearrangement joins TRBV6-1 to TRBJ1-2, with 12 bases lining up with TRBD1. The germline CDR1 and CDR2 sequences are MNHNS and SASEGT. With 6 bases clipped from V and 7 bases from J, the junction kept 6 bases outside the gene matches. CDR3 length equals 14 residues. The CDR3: CASRSGTGGSGYTF. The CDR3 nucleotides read TGTGCCAGCAGGTCCGGGACAGGGGGCTCTGGCTACACCTTC.

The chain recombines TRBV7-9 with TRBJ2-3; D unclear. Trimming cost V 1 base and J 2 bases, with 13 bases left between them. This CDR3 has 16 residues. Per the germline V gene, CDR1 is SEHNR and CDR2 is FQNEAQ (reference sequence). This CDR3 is CASSLEGSYSTDTQYF. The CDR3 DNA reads TGTGCCAGCAGCTTAGAAGGCAGTTATTCCACAGATACGCAGTATTTT.

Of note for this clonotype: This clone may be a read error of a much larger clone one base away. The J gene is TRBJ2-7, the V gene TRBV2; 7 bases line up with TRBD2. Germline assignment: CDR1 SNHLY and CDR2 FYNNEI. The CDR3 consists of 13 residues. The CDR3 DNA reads TGTGCCAGTTTAGGGACTACCTCCTACGGGCAGTACTTC. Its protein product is CASLGTTSYGQYF.

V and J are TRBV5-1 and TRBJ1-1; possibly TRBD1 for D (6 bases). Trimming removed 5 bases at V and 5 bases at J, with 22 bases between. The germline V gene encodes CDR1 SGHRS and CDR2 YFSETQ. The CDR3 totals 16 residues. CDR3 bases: TGCGCCAGCAGGGTTACTACAGGGAGTCAGCGAACTGAAGCTTTCTTT. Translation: CASRVTTGSQRTEAFF.

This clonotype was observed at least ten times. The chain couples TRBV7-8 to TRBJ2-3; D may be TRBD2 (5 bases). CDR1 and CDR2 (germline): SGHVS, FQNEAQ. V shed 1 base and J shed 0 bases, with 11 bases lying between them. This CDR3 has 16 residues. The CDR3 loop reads CASSLGVRTSTDTQYF. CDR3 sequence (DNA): TGTGCCAGCAGCTTAGGGGTCCGGACTAGCACAGATACGCAGTATTTT.

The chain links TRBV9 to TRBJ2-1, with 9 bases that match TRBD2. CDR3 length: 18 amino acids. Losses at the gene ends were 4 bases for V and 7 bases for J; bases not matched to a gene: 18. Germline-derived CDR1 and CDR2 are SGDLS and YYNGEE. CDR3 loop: CASSIDSPLAGKSNEQFF. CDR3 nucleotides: TGTGCCAGCAGCATTGATTCCCCGCTAGCGGGAAAGTCGAATGAGCAGTTCTTC.

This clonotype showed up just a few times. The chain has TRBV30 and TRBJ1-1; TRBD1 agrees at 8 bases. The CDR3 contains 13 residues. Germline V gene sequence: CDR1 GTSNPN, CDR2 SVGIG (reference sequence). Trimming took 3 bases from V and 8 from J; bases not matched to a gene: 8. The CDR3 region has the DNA TGTGCCTGGAGAGACTCCGGACAGGGAGAAGCTTTCTTT. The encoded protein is CAWRDSGQGEAFF. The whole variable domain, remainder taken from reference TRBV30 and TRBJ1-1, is SQTIHQWPATLVQPVGSPLSLECTVEGTSNPNLYWYRQAAGRGLQLLFYSVGIGQISSEVPQNLSASRPQDRQFILSSKKLLLSDSGFYLCAWRDSGQGEAFFGQGTRLTVV.

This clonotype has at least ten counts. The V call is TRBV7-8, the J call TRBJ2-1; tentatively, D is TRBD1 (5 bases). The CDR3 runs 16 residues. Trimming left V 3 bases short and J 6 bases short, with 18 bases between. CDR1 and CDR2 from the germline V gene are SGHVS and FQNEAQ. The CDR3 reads CASSFFTEGRGNEQFF. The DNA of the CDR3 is TGTGCCAGCAGCTTTTTTACGGAAGGAAGGGGCAATGAGCAGTTCTTC. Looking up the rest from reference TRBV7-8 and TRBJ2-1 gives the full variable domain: GAGVSQSPRYKVAKRGQDVALRCDPISGHVSLFWYQQALGQGPEFLTYFQNEAQLDKSGLPSDRFFAERPEGSVSTLKIQRTQQEDSAVYLCASSFFTEGRGNEQFFGPGTRLTVL.

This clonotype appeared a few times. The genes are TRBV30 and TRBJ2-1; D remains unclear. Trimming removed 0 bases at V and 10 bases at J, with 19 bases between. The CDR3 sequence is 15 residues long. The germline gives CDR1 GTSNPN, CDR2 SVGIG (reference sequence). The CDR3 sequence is CAWSVLGPSLTEQFF. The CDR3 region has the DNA TGTGCCTGGAGTGTACTTGGACCGAGTCTGACAGAGCAGTTCTTC. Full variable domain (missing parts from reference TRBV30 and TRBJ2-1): SQTIHQWPATLVQPVGSPLSLECTVEGTSNPNLYWYRQAAGRGLQLLFYSVGIGQISSEVPQNLSASRPQDRQFILSSKKLLLSDSGFYLCAWSVLGPSLTEQFFGPGTRLTVL.

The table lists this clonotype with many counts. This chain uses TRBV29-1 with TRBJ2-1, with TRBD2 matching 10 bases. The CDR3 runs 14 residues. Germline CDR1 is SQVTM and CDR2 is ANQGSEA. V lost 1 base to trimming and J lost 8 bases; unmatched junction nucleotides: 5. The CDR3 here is CSVEGLAGEYEQFF. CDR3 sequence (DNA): TGCAGCGTTGAAGGGCTAGCGGGAGAGTATGAGCAGTTCTTC.

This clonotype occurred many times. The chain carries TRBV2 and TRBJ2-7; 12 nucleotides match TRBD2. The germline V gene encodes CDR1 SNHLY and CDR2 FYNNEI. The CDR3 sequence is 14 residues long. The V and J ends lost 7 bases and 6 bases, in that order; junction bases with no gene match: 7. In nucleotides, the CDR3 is TGTGCCAGCAAAGGTCTAGCGGGAGGGGGCGAGCAGTACTTC. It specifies CASKGLAGGGEQYF.

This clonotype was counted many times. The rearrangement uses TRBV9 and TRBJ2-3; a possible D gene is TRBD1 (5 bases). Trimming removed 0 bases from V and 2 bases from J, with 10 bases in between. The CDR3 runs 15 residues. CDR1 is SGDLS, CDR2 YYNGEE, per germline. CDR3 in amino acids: CASSVGDRSTDTQYF. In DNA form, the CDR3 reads TGTGCCAGCAGCGTAGGAGACAGATCCACAGATACGCAGTATTTT.

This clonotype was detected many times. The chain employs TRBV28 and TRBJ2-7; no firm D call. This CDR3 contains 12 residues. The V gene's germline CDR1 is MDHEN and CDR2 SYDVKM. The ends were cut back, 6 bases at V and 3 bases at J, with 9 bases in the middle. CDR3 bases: TGTGCCAGCAGCAGCCATCACTACGAGCAGTACTTC. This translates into CASSSHHYEQYF.